The clone carrying this TCR beta chain occurred many times. This record comes from a study of blood T cells in healthy people across ages. Trimming at V came to 6 bases and at J to 2 bases, leaving 12 bases not matched to a gene. The CDR3 has 16 amino acids. Germline lookup yields CDR1 LGHDT and CDR2 YNNKEL (reference sequence). Through a sample-barcoded 5' primer and a J-beta primer mix, a second PCR was run for roughly 7 to 12 cycles. TCRdb redid the calling of the 5' RACE reads with MiXCR, one entry per CDR3 protein. The data hold more than 800,000 distinct CDR3 sequences, with about 28% observed a single time.

This chain joins TRBV3-1 and TRBJ2-7, with 8 bases fitting TRBD2. The receptor comes from a woman older than 75 in good health. Source material: blood. This CDR3 reads CASSTMRGGRPYEQYF. CDR3 sequence (DNA): TGTGCCAGCAGTACGATGCGCGGGGGGCGCCCCTACGAGCAGTACTTC.